The sequence of this T cell receptor (beta chain) was determined in a study of CD8+ T cells in alopecia areata. Study at large: Spontaneously alopecic C3H/HeJ graft donors, roughly 6-13 months old, gave skin to roughly 7-10-week-old female C3H/HeJ mice.

Regarding the study as a whole: Affected lesional scalp, above all in alopecia totalis/universalis, was more clonal than normal scalp.

This CDR3 is built from 16 residues. V lost 0 bases and J lost 0, with 10 bases in between. CDR1 and CDR2 from the germline V gene are LGHNA and YSYQKL. RNA extraction was followed by reverse transcription into cDNA, which acted as the sequencing template. The table came from immunoSEQ multiplex PCR; TCRdb's copy has only in-frame clones and leaves some out. The sample includes around 100,000 clones, none of them occurring once. To note about this clone: Its antigen is still unknown. Mouse gene names and germline throughout. Sequencing ends 4 residues short of the CDR3 end; the germline J gene provides the rest.

This rearrangement joins TRBV2 to TRBJ2-3, with D unclear. The material sequenced was lesional skin. This clonotype was obtained from a C3H/HeJ mouse with alopecia areata. MHC haplotype of the mouse line: H2-k. The covered CDR3 bases are TGTGCCAGCAGCCAAGATCGGCTGGTTAGTGCAGAA. Translated: CASSQDRLVSAE. The full CDR3 is CASSQDRLVSAETLYF.